This record looks at one TCR beta chain sequence and its context. What it binds is unknown. The data are from a study of siplizumab effects on memory and regulatory T cells. The data were produced by immunoSEQ multiplex PCR, yet TCRdb's version contains in-frame clones alone and is incomplete. Among approximately 48,000 clones, over 90% were seen once, and the ten largest hold about a sixth. Trimming pared 0 bases from V and 0 bases from J, leaving 10 bases between. The CDR3 extends over 16 amino acids. Germline CDR1 SGDLS, CDR2 YYNGEE. The study's findings and limits: A major contribution to the alloresponse seemed to be made by naive T cells, which seemed more diverse than memory cells. A naive or memory phenotype could not be assigned to roughly 80-96% of the proliferating CD4+ or CD8+ clones. Siplizumab conditions gave an average of about 62% Treg-derived mappable alloreactive CD4+ clones, versus about 30% for controls.

This chain joins TRBV9 and TRBJ1-3; D call uncertain. The source material was CD8+ T cells sorted from blood. This receptor was taken from a human donor in good health. The CDR3 nucleotides are TGTGCCAGCAGCGTAGCTGCCCGGGGCTCTGGAAACACCATATATTTT. Translating gives CASSVAARGSGNTIYF.